These 22 T cell receptor beta chains were sequenced from one sample in a study of T cell changes during pregnancy in multiple sclerosis (dated by TCRdb to about 2019). The library was built by means of the immunoSEQ multiplex PCR assay. Not all clones reach the TCRdb copy of this immuneACCESS table, which keeps in-frame sequences only. Checked studies attribute under half of the gap to unresolved V genes and leave the rest unexplained. The sample has 65,000 to 85,000 clones on record, 92% of them singletons. The top ten clonotypes cover more than 1.1% of the sample. The sample consisted of peripheral blood, taken after pregnancy. The source of these receptors is a female donor with multiple sclerosis, enrolled in a pregnancy study.

The chain joins TRBV21-1 to TRBJ2-7; no DNA check was done on the table's D call, TRBD1. TRBV21-1 is a recognized pseudogene. The CDR3 extends over 11 amino acids. The CDR3 reads CASTRGYEQYF. CDR3 sequence (DNA): TGTGCCAGCACCAGGGGATACGAGCAGTACTTC.

The chain links TRBV7-2 to TRBJ1-5, with 9 bases identical to TRBD1. This CDR3 contains 13 residues. J was trimmed by 6 bases and V by 5 bases; bases with no gene match: 2. The germline gives CDR1 SGHTA, CDR2 FQGNSA. Here the CDR3 DNA reads TGTGCCAGCAGCACGGGACAGGGTCAGCCCCAGCATTTT. Protein: CASSTGQGQPQHF.

The chain joins TRBV18 to TRBJ2-1; a possible D gene is TRBD1 (5 bases). Trimming removed 0 bases at V and 3 bases at J, with 6 bases between. The length of the CDR3 is 14 residues. Germline values: CDR1 KGHSH, CDR2 LQKENI. The CDR3 region has the DNA TGTGCCAGCTCACCACCGGGGCGCTACAATGAGCAGTTCTTC. Encoded protein: CASSPPGRYNEQFF. The full variable domain, in which reference TRBV18 and TRBJ2-1 provide the parts outside the CDR3, is NAGVMQNPRHLVRRRGQEARLRCSPMKGHSHVYWYRQLPEEGLKFMVYLQKENIIDESGMPKERFSAEFPKEGPSILRIQQVVRGDSAAYFCASSPPGRYNEQFFGPGTRLTVL.

The chain joins TRBV6-6 to TRBJ1-4, with unresolved D. Germline assignment: CDR1 MNHNY and CDR2 SVGAGI (reference sequence). Trimming shortened V by 5 bases and J by 2 bases, and 12 bases separated the two germline ends. CDR3 size: 15 residues. CDR3 residues: CASSPSGWTNEKLFF. CDR3 nucleotide sequence: TGTGCCAGCAGTCCGTCCGGGTGGACTAATGAAAAACTGTTTTTT.

The V and J genes are TRBV5-4 and TRBJ2-1; 7 positions match TRBD1. The V and J ends lost 4 bases and 0 bases, in that order; junction bases with no gene match: 4. The CDR3 has 15 residues. Germline V gene data show CDR1 as SGHNT and CDR2 as YYREEE (reference sequence). CDR3 region: CASSQGQSSYNEQFF. The CDR3 DNA reads as TGTGCCAGCAGCCAGGGACAGAGCTCCTACAATGAGCAGTTCTTC.

This chain joins TRBV28 and TRBJ1-5, with D perhaps matching TRBD1 (5 bases). The CDR3 totals 15 residues. The V end was cut by 3 bases, the J end by 3 bases, with 12 bases between. Germline CDR1 MDHEN, CDR2 SYDVKM. CDR3 sequence (DNA): TGTGCCAGCAGTTTCCCTCTTGGGGCCAATCAGCCCCAGCATTTT. This sequence encodes CASSFPLGANQPQHF. Full variable domain (rest looked up from reference TRBV28 and TRBJ1-5): DVKVTQSSRYLVKRTGEKVFLECVQDMDHENMFWYRQDPGLGLRLIYFSYDVKMKEKGDIPEGYSVSREKKERFSLILESASTNQTSMYLCASSFPLGANQPQHFGDGTRLSIL.

The rearrangement links TRBV10-3 to TRBJ2-6, with 7 bases aligning to TRBD1. Per the germline V gene, CDR1 is ENHRY and CDR2 is SYGVKD. The trim removed 3 bases at V and 1 base at J, leaving 9 bases unmatched. This CDR3 is 18 amino acids long. CDR3 coding DNA: TGTGCCATCAGTGAAAGGGACAGCGCTATTTCTGGGGCCAACGTCCTGACTTTC. Translation: CAISERDSAISGANVLTF.

The gene calls are TRBV5-1 and TRBJ2-7; D might be TRBD1 (5 bases). The germline gives CDR1 SGHRS, CDR2 YFSETQ. The CDR3 has 14 residues. With 1 base removed from V and 3 bases from J, the gap between germline ends came to 11 bases. CDR3 sequence reads: CASSLYDRSYEQYF. In DNA form, the CDR3 reads TGCGCCAGCAGCTTGTATGACAGAAGCTACGAGCAGTACTTC.

This clone turned up a few times. The V gene is TRBV19, the J gene TRBJ1-5; a possible D gene is TRBD1 (6 bases). V was shortened by 3 bases and J by 7 bases, with 13 bases between the two germline ends. This CDR3 is 14 amino acids long. CDR1 is LNHDA, CDR2 SQIVND, per germline (reference sequence). The CDR3 loop reads CASSIGDNIQPQHF. The DNA of the CDR3 is TGTGCCAGTAGTATTGGGGACAACATCCAGCCCCAGCATTTT. Together with reference TRBV19 and TRBJ1-5, the CDR3 gives the full variable domain: DGGITQSPKYLFRKEGQNVTLSCEQNLNHDAMYWYRQDPGQGLRLIYYSQIVNDFQKGDIAEGYSVSREKKESFPLTVTSAQKNPTAFYLCASSIGDNIQPQHFGDGTRLSIL.

In its sample, this clone was seen once. The V gene is TRBV5-1, the J gene TRBJ2-1; 8 bases line up with TRBD2. The V and J ends lost 3 bases and 2 bases, in that order; junction bases with no gene match: 4. Germline lookup yields CDR1 SGHRS and CDR2 YFSETQ. The CDR3 totals 15 residues. The CDR3 coding sequence is TGCGCCAGCAGCTCATTAGCGGGACCCTACAATGAGCAGTTCTTC. Protein sequence: CASSSLAGPYNEQFF. Drawing the rest from reference TRBV5-1 and TRBJ2-1, the complete variable domain is KAGVTQTPRYLIKTRGQQVTLSCSPISGHRSVSWYQQTPGQGLQFLFEYFSETQRNKGNFPGRFSGRQFSNSRSEMNVSTLELGDSALYLCASSSLAGPYNEQFFGPGTRLTVL.

The chain couples TRBV11-2 to TRBJ2-3, with TRBD2 as a possible D gene (6 bases). This CDR3 spans 14 amino acids. The germline CDR1 and CDR2 sequences are SGHAT and FQNNGV. Trimming pared 7 bases from V and 2 bases from J, leaving 13 bases between. CDR3 bases: TGTGCCAGCACCTATAGCGGTCACACAGATACGCAGTATTTT. Its translation is CASTYSGHTDTQYF.

This sequence joins TRBV6-4 and TRBJ1-2; D possibly corresponds to TRBD1 (5 bases). CDR1 is MRHNA and CDR2 is SNTAGT in the germline V gene. CDR3 length equals 16 residues. V was clipped by 6 bases and J by 1 base, with 18 bases between them. The CDR3 nucleotides are TGTGCCAGCAGCCCAGGGTCGAGACCCATTAACTATGGCTACACCTTC. Its translation: CASSPGSRPINYGYTF.

This chain joins TRBV28 and TRBJ2-7; 7 bases are shared with TRBD1. This CDR3 has 15 amino acids. J lost 4 bases, V lost 6 bases, and 12 bases had no gene match. The germline gives CDR1 MDHEN, CDR2 SYDVKM. CDR3 in DNA: TGTGCCAGCAGCATCCAAGACAGGGTAAGGTACGAGCAGTACTTC. This translates into CASSIQDRVRYEQYF.

The chain links TRBV7-2 to TRBJ1-2; no clear D gene. This CDR3 comprises 15 residues. Trimming removed 1 base at V and 8 bases at J, with 17 bases between. Looked up from germline, CDR1 is SGHTA and CDR2 is FQGNSA. The CDR3 DNA reads as TGTGCCAGCAGCTTAGGACTGGGCGGGGTAAAAGGCTACACCTTC. Translating it yields CASSLGLGGVKGYTF. The full variable domain, completed using reference TRBV7-2 and TRBJ1-2, is GAGVSQSPSNKVTEKGKDVELRCDPISGHTALYWYRQSLGQGLEFLIYFQGNSAPDKSGLPSDRFSAERTGGSVSTLTIQRTQQEDSAVYLCASSLGLGGVKGYTFGSGTRLTVV.

This clone was detected only once. The chain links TRBV5-1 to TRBJ1-2; D gene unclear. CDR3 length: 14 residues. Per germline, CDR1 SGHRS and CDR2 YFSETQ. V shed 0 bases and J shed 4 bases, with 10 bases lying between them. The CDR3 region has the DNA TGCGCCAGCAGCTTGGACGGGGAAGTCTATGGCTACACCTTC. Its protein product is CASSLDGEVYGYTF.

The chain couples TRBV5-8 to TRBJ1-5; D is ambiguous. Germline lookup yields CDR1 SGHTS and CDR2 YDEGEE. V was pared by 1 base and J by 3 bases, with 17 bases between. The CDR3 runs 17 residues. The CDR3 DNA sequence: TGTGCCAGCAGCTTGAGCGTCGGTACCAACTTCAATCAGCCCCAGCATTTT. It codes for CASSLSVGTNFNQPQHF. The full variable domain, in which reference TRBV5-8 and TRBJ1-5 provide the parts outside the CDR3, is EAGVTQSPTHLIKTRGQQATLRCSPISGHTSVYWYQQALGLGLQFLLWYDEGEERNRGNFPPRFSGRQFPNYSSELNVNALELEDSALYLCASSLSVGTNFNQPQHFGDGTRLSIL.

V is TRBV5-1 and J is TRBJ1-4; D remains ambiguous. Germline V gene lookup returns CDR1 SGHRS and CDR2 YFSETQ. Deletions cut 0 bases from V and 8 bases from J, with 5 bases between. This CDR3 region has 12 residues. This CDR3 is CASSLDGEKLFF. CDR3 bases: TGCGCCAGCAGCTTGGATGGCGAAAAACTGTTTTTT.

The chain combines TRBV7-2 with TRBJ1-4; unclear D gene. The CDR3 extends over 15 amino acids. V lost 2 bases and J lost 6, with 13 bases in between. The germline V gene encodes CDR1 SGHTA and CDR2 FQGNSA. The chain's CDR3 is CASSLSTGSDEKLFF. The CDR3 DNA reads as TGTGCCAGCAGCTTAAGTACCGGGAGCGATGAAAAACTGTTTTTT.

This clone appeared many times. The chain couples TRBV28 to TRBJ1-1; D call uncertain. CDR3 length: 14 residues. V lost 6 bases, J lost 0 bases, and 11 bases lay in between. CDR1 and CDR2 from the germline V gene are MDHEN and SYDVKM. The CDR3 DNA reads TGTGCCAGCAGGCCCGGTGACTTGAACACTGAAGCTTTCTTT. It specifies CASRPGDLNTEAFF. The entire variable domain, with the rest obtained from reference TRBV28 and TRBJ1-1, is as follows: DVKVTQSSRYLVKRTGEKVFLECVQDMDHENMFWYRQDPGLGLRLIYFSYDVKMKEKGDIPEGYSVSREKKERFSLILESASTNQTSMYLCASRPGDLNTEAFFGQGTRLTVV.

The genes are TRBV14 and TRBJ2-5; a weak D match, TRBD1 (5 bases). Trimming left V 0 bases short and J 2 bases short, with 16 bases between. Germline-derived CDR1 and CDR2 are SGHDN and FVKESK. CDR3 length equals 17 residues. The CDR3 DNA reads TGTGCCAGCAGCCAAGACCGTCCAGGGATTCAACAAGAGACCCAGTACTTC. Its translation: CASSQDRPGIQQETQYF.

The chain joins TRBV6-5 to TRBJ1-1; D may be TRBD1 (6 bases). The ends were cut back, 6 bases at V and 10 bases at J, with 15 bases in the middle. The CDR3 runs to 12 residues. Germline V gene lookup returns CDR1 MNHEY and CDR2 SVGAGI. The CDR3 sequence is CASSPMGAAAFF. The CDR3 nucleotides read TGTGCCAGCAGCCCCATGGGGGCGGCAGCTTTCTTT.

The chain combines TRBV6-1 with TRBJ1-5, with 10 bases fitting TRBD1. This CDR3 is 15 amino acids long. The germline V gene has CDR1 MNHNS and CDR2 SASEGT. Trimming cost V 4 bases and J 4 bases; bases outside gene matches: 4. The CDR3 here is CASSAWTGGNQPQHF. The CDR3 coding sequence is TGTGCCAGCAGTGCCTGGACAGGGGGAAATCAGCCCCAGCATTTT.